The 8 T cell receptor beta chains reported below all come from one sample, sequenced in a study of molecular identifiers for immune sequencing clone quantification (dated by TCRdb to 2017 to 2018). Libraries came from PCR. The run used an Illumina HiSeq 4000. TCRdb passed the public sequencing reads through fastp at Q25 and MiXCR, retaining productive beta sequences. Rows matching on CDR3 protein sequence are summarized as one entry with the most common DNA and genes. Here the sample has 490,000 or so distinct CDR3 sequences; 20% to 25% occur a single time. The top ten clones comprise around 0.86% of the sample. The sequencing sample was made of naive CD8+ T cells from blood, with Jurkat cell RNA spiked in. What the cell subset or site label conveys for this sample: FACS-sorted CD8+CD4-CCR7+CD45RA+ naive T cells. These receptors all come from a human donor in good health. Some libraries in this study had Jurkat cell RNA spiked in.

The chain uses TRBV11-2 and TRBJ2-3, with a possible D match to TRBD2 (5 bases). V gave up 2 bases and J gave up 0 bases, with 9 bases separating them. Germline V gives CDR1 SGHAT, CDR2 FQNNGV. This CDR3 is built from 15 residues. CDR3 protein: CASSLIPSSTDTQYF. The DNA of the CDR3 is TGTGCCAGCAGCTTAATTCCTAGCAGCACAGATACGCAGTATTTT.

This clonotype was seen a few times. The chain is built from TRBV9 and TRBJ2-3; D is perhaps TRBD2 (5 bases). Germline V CDR1 and CDR2: SGDLS, YYNGEE. V was pared by 0 bases and J by 1 base, with 9 bases between. This CDR3 region has 15 residues. CDR3 sequence reads: CASSVVPAGTDTQYF. DNA for the CDR3: TGTGCCAGCAGCGTAGTTCCAGCGGGCACAGATACGCAGTATTTT.

There are a few counts of this clonotype. The V call is TRBV19, the J call TRBJ2-4; the match to TRBD1 covers 7 bases. The CDR3 runs to 15 residues. Germline V lookup: CDR1 LNHDA, CDR2 SQIVND (reference sequence). Trimming cost V 2 bases and J 5 bases; bases outside gene matches: 6. The CDR3 loop reads CASSISGGLQNIQYF. The CDR3 nucleotides are TGTGCCAGTAGTATATCAGGGGGATTGCAAAACATTCAGTACTTC.

This clonotype was counted ten times or more. CDR3 coding DNA: TGTGCCAGCAGCCTGAACTCGGGGGCCGTCCCTACATGGGTTGACACAGATACGCAGTATTTT. This translates into CASSLNSGAVPTWVDTDTQYF. The chain joins TRBV7-6 to TRBJ2-3; D may match TRBD1 or TRBD2 (6 bases each). This CDR3 has 21 residues. Germline V gene lookup returns CDR1 SGHVS and CDR2 FNYEAQ. Between the trimmed V and J ends, which lost 5 bases and 2 bases, there was a span of 32 bases.

This clonotype turned up a few times. V usage is TRBV11-2 and J usage is TRBJ2-1; D may be TRBD2 (6 bases). CDR1 is SGHAT, CDR2 FQNNGV, per germline. The CDR3 spans 17 residues. V lost 1 base to trimming and J lost 2 bases, with 15 bases between them. CDR3 protein: CASSLGPWGEAYNEQFF. DNA for the CDR3: TGTGCCAGCAGCTTAGGGCCTTGGGGGGAAGCCTACAATGAGCAGTTCTTC.

In this sample, this clonotype turned up many times. The chain combines TRBV7-9 with TRBJ2-3, with 8 bases that match TRBD2. V lost 0 bases and J lost 0; bases outside the gene matches: 5. Germline V gives CDR1 SEHNR, CDR2 FQNEAQ (reference sequence). This CDR3 has 17 amino acids. CDR3 nucleotide sequence: TGTGCCAGCAGCTTAGCCGGCGGGGGGCCTAGCACAGATACGCAGTATTTT. Its translation: CASSLAGGGPSTDTQYF.

The chain recombines TRBV12-5 with TRBJ2-7, with D maybe TRBD2 (7 bases). Looked up from germline, CDR1 is LGHNT and CDR2 is FRNRAP. The CDR3 totals 15 residues. CDR3 residues: CATDKEGGPHYEQYF. CDR3 sequence (DNA): TGTGCAACAGATAAAGAGGGGGGGCCTCACTACGAGCAGTACTTC.

The DNA for the CDR3 is TGTGCCTGGAATAGCGCCGGGACAACCTATGGCTACACCTTC. Encoded protein: CAWNSAGTTYGYTF. This chain links TRBV30 with TRBJ1-2; D might be TRBD1 (6 bases). The CDR3 runs to 14 residues. Trimming left V 4 bases short and J 4 bases short, with 16 bases between. Per the germline V gene, CDR1 is GTSNPN and CDR2 is SVGIG (reference sequence).